This is a list of T cell receptor beta chains from one sample in a study of shared clonotypes between healthy human individuals. Generated by immunoSEQ multiplex PCR, the TCRdb table keeps only in-frame clones and is missing some. Among approximately 2.5 million clones, approximately 90% were seen once, and the ten largest hold roughly 0.13%. The sample comprised naive CD4+ T cells sorted from blood. The receptors shown here come from a man younger than 30 in good health. Both conserved end residues are part of each CDR3. D genes are given only for firm matches. Not all rows give a size; the values are once, few, many and, for expanded clones, a class.

d_gene,v_gene,abundance,j_gene,CDR3nt,CDR3aa
TRBD2,TRBV5-4,-,TRBJ2-1,TGTGCCAGCAGCGAGGCGGGTAGCGGGAGGGCCATCGATGAGCAGTTCTTC,CASSEAGSGRAIDEQFF
-,TRBV5-6,-,TRBJ2-7,TGTGCCAGCAGCATATGGGGAGGTTCCTACGAGCAGTACTTC,CASSIWGGSYEQYF
-,TRBV19,few,TRBJ2-1,TGTGCCAGTAGTACCCAGGGGAATGAGCAGTTCTTC,CASSTQGNEQFF
-,TRBV19,-,TRBJ2-3,TGTGCCAGTAAGTCGAGTCGCACAGATACGCAGTATTTT,CASKSSRTDTQYF
-,TRBV10-3,-,TRBJ1-6,TGTGCCATCAGGGGGACGGAGAATTCACCCCTCCACTTT,CAIRGTENSPLHF
-,TRBV5-1,-,TRBJ2-5,TGCGCCAGCAGCATGGACTATATGGAAGAGACCCAGTACTTC,CASSMDYMEETQYF
TRBD1,TRBV6-5,-,TRBJ2-7,TGTGCCAGCAGTTTACAGGGGGTATACGAGCAGTACTTC,CASSLQGVYEQYF
-,TRBV5-1,-,TRBJ2-7,TGCGCCAGCAGCCTCGGTCGCAGCAGCTCCTACGAGCAGTACTTC,CASSLGRSSSYEQYF
TRBD1,TRBV25-1,-,TRBJ1-6,TGTGCCAGCAGTGAACTCGGGACAGTTCTCTCACCCCTCCACTTT,CASSELGTVLSPLHF
TRBD1,TRBV4-1,-,TRBJ1-2,TGCGCCAGCAGCCAACAGGGGGCGAGAGACTATGGCTACACCTTC,CASSQQGARDYGYTF
TRBD1,TRBV2,-,TRBJ2-7,TGTGCCAGCAGATGGACAGGGCACGAGCAGTACTTC,CASRWTGHEQYF
-,TRBV7-3,few,TRBJ1-1,TGTGCCAGCAGCTCACAGGGAGGAGCTGAAGCTTTCTTT,CASSSQGGAEAFF
-,TRBV25-1,-,TRBJ2-7,TGTGCCAGCAGTGAAGGGGGTGGCGGGCAGTACTTC,CASSEGGGGQYF
-,TRBV4-3,-,TRBJ1-5,TGCGCCAGCAGCCAAGAGGCCAAGTATCAGCCCCAGCATTTT,CASSQEAKYQPQHF
-,TRBV28,-,TRBJ1-5,TGTGCCAGCAGTTTAGGAAGGGACCATAGCAATCAACCCCAGCATTTT,CASSLGRDHSNQPQHF
TRBD1,TRBV5-4,-,TRBJ2-7,TGTGCCAGCAGCCCAGCCGCCGGGACAGGCGTCTACGAGCAGTACTTC,CASSPAAGTGVYEQYF
-,TRBV25-1,-,TRBJ1-2,TGTGCCAGCAGTATTGGGGAATTCTATGGCTACACCTTC,CASSIGEFYGYTF
TRBD1,TRBV5-4,once,TRBJ1-4,TGTGCCAGCAGCCCGCCGGGACAGGGTACTAATGAAAAACTGTTTTTT,CASSPPGQGTNEKLFF
-,TRBV28,-,TRBJ2-2,TGTGCCAGCAGTTTCAAGGGGGGGCTGTTTTTT,CASSFKGGLFF
-,TRBV7-9,-,TRBJ2-2,TGTGCCAGCAGCTTAGTTCGGGGAACGAACACCGGGGAGCTGTTTTTT,CASSLVRGTNTGELFF
-,TRBV5-1,-,TRBJ1-2,TGCGCCAGCAGCATCTCACAGGGAACCAGTGGCTACACCTTC,CASSISQGTSGYTF
-,TRBV29-1,-,TRBJ1-1,TGCAGCGTTGCAGGCTTTGTGAACACTGAAGCTTTCTTT,CSVAGFVNTEAFF
-,TRBV2,few,TRBJ1-6,TGTGCCAGCAAGGTTCAGGGAGGCAATTCACCCCTCCACTTT,CASKVQGGNSPLHF
-,TRBV6-5,-,TRBJ2-6,TGTGCCAGCAGTCAATGGGGGTCTGGGGCCAACGTCCTGACTTTC,CASSQWGSGANVLTF
-,TRBV7-3,-,TRBJ1-1,TGTGCCAGCAGCTTAACGCAGGGGACTGAAGCTTTCTTT,CASSLTQGTEAFF
TRBD2,TRBV4-3,-,TRBJ2-1,TGCGCCAGCAGCCAAGAGACTAGCGGGGCTGGGGGGCAGTTCTTC,CASSQETSGAGGQFF
TRBD1,TRBV9,-,TRBJ1-6,TGTGCCAGCAGCCCTGGACAGGTCGTTAATTCACCCCTCCACTTT,CASSPGQVVNSPLHF
TRBD1,TRBV7-9,few,TRBJ1-6,TGTGCCAGCGGACAGGGATTATATTCACCCCTCCACTTT,CASGQGLYSPLHF
TRBD2,TRBV27,-,TRBJ2-1,TGTGCCAGCAGCCGGAGCGGGGGGGCCTACAATGAGCAGTTCTTC,CASSRSGGAYNEQFF
-,TRBV9,-,TRBJ2-3,TGTGCCAGCAGCGTAACAGTGTCCCACACAGATACGCAGTATTTT,CASSVTVSHTDTQYF
-,TRBV4-1,-,TRBJ2-1,TGCGCCAGCAGCCAAGAAACGGGAATGGCCTACAATGAGCAGTTCTTC,CASSQETGMAYNEQFF
-,TRBV5-1,-,TRBJ2-5,TGCGCCAGCAGTGGAGGTGACCAAGAGACCCAGTACTTC,CASSGGDQETQYF
-,TRBV10-3,-,TRBJ2-1,TGTGCCATCAGTGATTCCGGGACCAAAGGGTACAATGAGCAGTTCTTC,CAISDSGTKGYNEQFF
TRBD2,TRBV29-1,-,TRBJ2-3,TGCAGCGTTGCGTTCCGCGGGGGGTCCACAGATACGCAGTATTTT,CSVAFRGGSTDTQYF
-,TRBV2,-,TRBJ2-7,TGTGCCAGCACCAACCTCCTTGTGGAGCAGTACTTC,CASTNLLVEQYF
-,TRBV7-2,-,TRBJ2-5,TGTGCCAGCAGCCTAGGGGGACCTCAGTACTTC,CASSLGGPQYF
-,TRBV9,-,TRBJ1-1,TGTGCCAGCAGCGCGGCGGGGGCCCGCATGAACACTGAAGCTTTCTTT,CASSAAGARMNTEAFF
TRBD2,TRBV7-9,-,TRBJ2-3,TGTGCCAGCAGCTTATCGGGACTAGCGGGGGCCAATTGGTATTTT,CASSLSGLAGANWYF
-,TRBV4-2,-,TRBJ1-5,TGTGCCAGCAGCCAGGCCCCTGGAGAAGAGAGCAATCAGCCCCAGCATTTT,CASSQAPGEESNQPQHF
-,TRBV19,once,TRBJ1-5,TGTGCCATTTCTTGGGGGCCCCTAGTCCAGCCCCAGCATTTT,CAISWGPLVQPQHF
-,TRBV28,-,TRBJ1-4,TGTGCCAGCAGTTTTACGGCAGGCTCAACCTTT,CASSFTAGSTF
-,TRBV18,-,TRBJ1-1,TGTGCCAGCTCACTTGCTATGAACACTGAAGCTTTCTTT,CASSLAMNTEAFF
TRBD1,TRBV5-6,once,TRBJ1-3,TGTGCCAGCAGCACCACCGACAGGGGAAATGGAAACACCATATATTTT,CASSTTDRGNGNTIYF
-,TRBV10-3,-,TRBJ2-7,TGTGCCATCAGTGAGTCACCCGGAGGCGAGCAGTACTTC,CAISESPGGEQYF
TRBD1,TRBV19,-,TRBJ2-7,TGTGCCAGTTCCGGGACAGGGGGCTCCTACGAGCAGTACTTC,CASSGTGGSYEQYF
-,TRBV28,-,TRBJ2-7,TGTGCCAGCAGTTTAGGAGGGGGTGGCACCTACGAGCAGTACTTC,CASSLGGGGTYEQYF
TRBD1,TRBV10-3,once,TRBJ1-3,TGTGCCGGCTCGGGACAGGGGGATGGAAACACCATATATTTT,CAGSGQGDGNTIYF
-,TRBV11-1,-,TRBJ2-2,TGTGCCAGCAGCTTAGAGGCAATCGGGGAGCTGTTTTTT,CASSLEAIGELFF
-,TRBV7-6,once,TRBJ2-1,TGTGCCAGCAGCTTAGTAAGCTTAAATGAGCAGTTCTTC,CASSLVSLNEQFF
TRBD1,TRBV6-5,-,TRBJ1-2,TGTGCCAGCAGTCAGGGACAGGGCAGCGGCTACACCTTC,CASSQGQGSGYTF
-,TRBV29-1,-,TRBJ2-2,TGCAGCGTTGTTCACACGAACACCGGGGAGCTGTTTTTT,CSVVHTNTGELFF
-,TRBV15,-,TRBJ1-6,TGTGCCACCAAGGGGGGAAGCGAGTCCTATAATTCACCCCTCCACTTT,CATKGGSESYNSPLHF
-,TRBV6-1,-,TRBJ1-5,TGTGCCAGCAGTGAAGCGATGGCTAATCAGCCCCAGCATTTT,CASSEAMANQPQHF
-,TRBV11-3,-,TRBJ2-7,TGTGCCAGCAGCTTAGACCCGGGTCCCTCCTACGAGCAGTACTTC,CASSLDPGPSYEQYF
TRBD1,TRBV15,-,TRBJ2-3,TGTGCCACCAGCAAAGACAGGGGATGGACAGATACGCAGTATTTT,CATSKDRGWTDTQYF
TRBD2,TRBV6-5,-,TRBJ2-1,TGTGCCAGCAGCCGAACCTTTGCGGGGGGTAATGAGCAGTTCTTC,CASSRTFAGGNEQFF
-,TRBV5-6,once,TRBJ2-1,TGTGCCAGCAGTTTGAGGACCCTTGGGAATGAGCAGTTCTTC,CASSLRTLGNEQFF
TRBD2,TRBV14,once,TRBJ2-2,TGTGCCAGCAGCCAAGTCGGGGGGGCGAACACCGGGGAGCTGTTTTTT,CASSQVGGANTGELFF